Detailed here is one T cell receptor (beta chain). The antigen remains undetermined. The data belong to a study of T cell responses to AZD1222 COVID-19 vaccine. Findings of the study overall: With two AZD1222 doses given, Spike-specific TCR breadth and depth both rose. Per reports, nearly half of all spike-specific TCRs target regions that are unmutated in variants.

With V trimmed by 5 bases and J by 6 bases, 13 bases remained unmatched. In germline, CDR1 is MDHEN, CDR2 SYDVKM. The CDR3 length is 15 residues. Method: immunoSEQ multiplex PCR; TCRdb's copy keeps in-frame clones and lacks some. The repertoire includes under 95,000 clones, around 85% of them detected once, and around 8% sits in the top ten. The gene calls are TRBV28 and TRBJ2-7; TRBD1 matches 7 bases. This sequence originates from an adult in good health. The sample was peripheral blood, taken on day 0 of AZD1222 vaccination. The CDR3 here is CASSGTATGTVEQYF. DNA of the CDR3: TGTGCCAGCAGTGGCACCGCGACAGGGACGGTCGAGCAGTACTTC.